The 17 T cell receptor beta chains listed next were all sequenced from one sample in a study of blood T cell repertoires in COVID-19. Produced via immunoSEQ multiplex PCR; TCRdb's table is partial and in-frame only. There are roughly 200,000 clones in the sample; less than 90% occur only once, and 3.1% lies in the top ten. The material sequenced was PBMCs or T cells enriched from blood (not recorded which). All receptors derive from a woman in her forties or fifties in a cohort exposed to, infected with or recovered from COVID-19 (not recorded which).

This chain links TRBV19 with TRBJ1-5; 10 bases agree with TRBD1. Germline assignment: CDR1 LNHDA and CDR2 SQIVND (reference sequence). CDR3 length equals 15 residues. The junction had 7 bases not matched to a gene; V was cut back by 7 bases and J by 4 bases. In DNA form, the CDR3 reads TGTGCCAGTAACGGGAGACAGGGGGCAAATCAGCCCCAGCATTTT. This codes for CASNGRQGANQPQHF.

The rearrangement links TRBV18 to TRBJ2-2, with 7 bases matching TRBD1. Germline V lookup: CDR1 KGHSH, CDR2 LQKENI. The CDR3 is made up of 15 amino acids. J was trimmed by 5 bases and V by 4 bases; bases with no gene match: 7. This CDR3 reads CASSLKGAGTGELFF. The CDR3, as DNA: TGTGCCAGCTCACTAAAGGGGGCAGGAACCGGGGAGCTGTTTTTT. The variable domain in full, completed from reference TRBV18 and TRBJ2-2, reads NAGVMQNPRHLVRRRGQEARLRCSPMKGHSHVYWYRQLPEEGLKFMVYLQKENIIDESGMPKERFSAEFPKEGPSILRIQQVVRGDSAAYFCASSLKGAGTGELFFGEGSRLTVL.

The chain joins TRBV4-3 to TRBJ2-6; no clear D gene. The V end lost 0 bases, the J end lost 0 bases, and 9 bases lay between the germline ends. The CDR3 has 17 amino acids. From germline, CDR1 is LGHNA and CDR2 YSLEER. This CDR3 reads CASSQDGWSSGANVLTF. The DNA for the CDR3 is TGCGCCAGCAGCCAAGATGGGTGGAGCTCTGGGGCCAACGTCCTGACTTTC.

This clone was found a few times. CDR3 in amino acids: CASSLVQGPSGGYTF. DNA for the CDR3: TGTGCCAGCAGCTTAGTCCAGGGTCCTTCTGGCGGCTACACCTTC. This chain uses TRBV11-2 with TRBJ1-2; D perhaps matches TRBD1 (5 bases). Germline V gene data show CDR1 as SGHAT and CDR2 as FQNNGV. The CDR3 sequence is 15 residues long. V was cut by 1 base and J by 8 bases, with 17 bases left in between.

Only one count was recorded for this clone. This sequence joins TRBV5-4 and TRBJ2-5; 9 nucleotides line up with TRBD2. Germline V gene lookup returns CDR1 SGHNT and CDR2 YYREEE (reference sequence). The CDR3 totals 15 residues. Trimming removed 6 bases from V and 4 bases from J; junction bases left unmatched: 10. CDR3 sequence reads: CASKGGGAGVETQYF. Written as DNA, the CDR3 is TGTGCCAGCAAGGGCGGGGGGGCCGGTGTAGAGACCCAGTACTTC.

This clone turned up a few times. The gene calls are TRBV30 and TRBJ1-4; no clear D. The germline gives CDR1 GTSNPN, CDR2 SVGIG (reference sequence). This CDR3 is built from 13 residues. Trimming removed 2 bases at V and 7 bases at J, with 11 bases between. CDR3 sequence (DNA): TGTGCCTGGAGTACGGGGTTGAGTGAAAAACTGTTTTTT. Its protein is CAWSTGLSEKLFF.

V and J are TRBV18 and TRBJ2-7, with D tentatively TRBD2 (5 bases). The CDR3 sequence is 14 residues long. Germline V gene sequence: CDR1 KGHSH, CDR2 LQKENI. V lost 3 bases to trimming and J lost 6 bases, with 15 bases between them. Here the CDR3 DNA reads TGTGCCAGCTCACCGGGCAGGTCGAGCGGCGAGCAGTACTTC. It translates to CASSPGRSSGEQYF.

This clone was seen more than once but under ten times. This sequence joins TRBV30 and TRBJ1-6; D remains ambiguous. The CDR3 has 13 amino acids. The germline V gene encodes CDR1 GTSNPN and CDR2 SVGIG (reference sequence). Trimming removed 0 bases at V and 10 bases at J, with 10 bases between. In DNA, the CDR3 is TGTGCCTGGAGTGTTGGGCTTGGGTCACCCCTCCACTTT. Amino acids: CAWSVGLGSPLHF.

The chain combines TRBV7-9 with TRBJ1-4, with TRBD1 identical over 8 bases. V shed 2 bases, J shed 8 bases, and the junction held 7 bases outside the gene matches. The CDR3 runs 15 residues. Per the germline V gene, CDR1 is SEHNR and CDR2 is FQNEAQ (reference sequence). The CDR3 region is CASSLLTGVIEKLFF. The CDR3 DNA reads TGTGCCAGCAGCTTACTGACAGGGGTGATAGAAAAACTGTTTTTT. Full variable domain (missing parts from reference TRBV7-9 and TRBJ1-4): DTGVSQNPRHKITKRGQNVTFRCDPISEHNRLYWYRQTLGQGPEFLTYFQNEAQLEKSRLLSDRFSAERPKGSFSTLEIQRTEQGDSAMYLCASSLLTGVIEKLFFGSGTQLSVL.

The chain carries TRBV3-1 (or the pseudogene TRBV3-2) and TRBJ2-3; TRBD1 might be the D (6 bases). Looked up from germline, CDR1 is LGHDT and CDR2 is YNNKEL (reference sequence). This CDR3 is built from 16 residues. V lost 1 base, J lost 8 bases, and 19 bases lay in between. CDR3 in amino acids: CASSQGTGFMVGTQYF. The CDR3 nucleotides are TGTGCCAGCAGCCAAGGTACAGGGTTTATGGTGGGTACGCAGTATTTT.

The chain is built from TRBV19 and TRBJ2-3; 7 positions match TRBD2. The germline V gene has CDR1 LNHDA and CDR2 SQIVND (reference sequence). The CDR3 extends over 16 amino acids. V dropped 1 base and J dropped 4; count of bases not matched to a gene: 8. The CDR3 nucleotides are TGTGCCAGTAGTATAGGCACTAGCGTTTTCGCAGATACGCAGTATTTT. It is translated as CASSIGTSVFADTQYF.

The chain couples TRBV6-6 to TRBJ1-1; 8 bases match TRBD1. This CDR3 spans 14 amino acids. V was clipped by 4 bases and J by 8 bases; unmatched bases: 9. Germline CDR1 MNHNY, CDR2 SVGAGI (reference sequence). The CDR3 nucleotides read TGTGCCAGCAGTTCTGGACAGGGCGTGACGGAAGCTTTCTTT. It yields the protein CASSSGQGVTEAFF.

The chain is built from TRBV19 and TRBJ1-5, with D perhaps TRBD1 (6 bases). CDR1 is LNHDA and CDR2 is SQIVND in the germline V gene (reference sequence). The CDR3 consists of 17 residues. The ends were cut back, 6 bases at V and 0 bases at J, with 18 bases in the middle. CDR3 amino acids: CASRPTGVLSSNQPQHF. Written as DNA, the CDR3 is TGTGCCAGTAGGCCGACAGGCGTCCTCTCTAGCAATCAGCCCCAGCATTTT.

CDR3 nucleotide sequence: TGCGCCAGCAGCTTTCGGACAGTCTCGAACACCGGGGAGCTGTTTTTT. Translated, it gives CASSFRTVSNTGELFF. The V and J genes are TRBV5-1 and TRBJ2-2; D perhaps matches TRBD1 (6 bases). The germline V gene has CDR1 SGHRS and CDR2 YFSETQ. The V end lost 2 bases, the J end lost 0 bases, and 11 bases lay between the germline ends. The CDR3 is 16 amino acids. Supplemented by reference TRBV5-1 and TRBJ2-2, the full variable domain reads KAGVTQTPRYLIKTRGQQVTLSCSPISGHRSVSWYQQTPGQGLQFLFEYFSETQRNKGNFPGRFSGRQFSNSRSEMNVSTLELGDSALYLCASSFRTVSNTGELFFGEGSRLTVL.

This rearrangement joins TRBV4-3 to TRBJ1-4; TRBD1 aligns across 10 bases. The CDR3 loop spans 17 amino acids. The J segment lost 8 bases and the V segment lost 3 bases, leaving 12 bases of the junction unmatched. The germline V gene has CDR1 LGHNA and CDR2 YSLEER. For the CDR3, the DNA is TGCGCCAGCAGCCATCCCGCGACGGGACAGGGGCGAGAAAAACTGTTTTTT. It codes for CASSHPATGQGREKLFF.

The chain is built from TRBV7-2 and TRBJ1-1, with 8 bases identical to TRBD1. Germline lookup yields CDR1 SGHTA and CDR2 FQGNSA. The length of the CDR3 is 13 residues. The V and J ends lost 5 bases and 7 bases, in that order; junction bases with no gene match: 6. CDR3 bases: TGTGCCAGCAGCGCCCAGGGGGCTGGTGAAGCTTTCTTT. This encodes CASSAQGAGEAFF. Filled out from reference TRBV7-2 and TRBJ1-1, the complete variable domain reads GAGVSQSPSNKVTEKGKDVELRCDPISGHTALYWYRQSLGQGLEFLIYFQGNSAPDKSGLPSDRFSAERTGGSVSTLTIQRTQQEDSAVYLCASSAQGAGEAFFGQGTRLTVV.

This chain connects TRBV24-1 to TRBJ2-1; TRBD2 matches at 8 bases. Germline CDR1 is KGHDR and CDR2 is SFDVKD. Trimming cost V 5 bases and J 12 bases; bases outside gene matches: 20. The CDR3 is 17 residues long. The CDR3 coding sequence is TGTGCCACCAGTGTGGTCGGGCGGGGGGCTCCCCCCCAAGGGCAGTTCTTC. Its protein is CATSVVGRGAPPQGQFF.